These 5 T cell receptor beta chains share one sample of origin, sequenced in a study of T cell responses to AZD1222 COVID-19 vaccine. Using immunoSEQ multiplex PCR, the repertoire was profiled, and TCRdb retains in-frame clones only, with some absent. Of 80,000 to 95,000 clones listed, about nine tenths were seen once; the top ten hold roughly 2.8%. This specimen was peripheral blood, taken on day 0 of MenACWY control vaccination. These receptors all come from an adult in good health.

This sequence joins TRBV12-5 and TRBJ1-1, with 7 bases aligning to TRBD1. The germline V gene has CDR1 LGHNT and CDR2 FRNRAP. V lost 10 bases, J lost 2 bases, and 13 bases stayed unmatched. This CDR3 spans 15 amino acids. In DNA form, the CDR3 reads TGTGCTACGGGCTGGGGTTCAGGGGGAAACACTGAAGCTTTCTTT. It specifies CATGWGSGGNTEAFF.

The V and J genes are TRBV4-2 and TRBJ1-2, with a possible D match to TRBD1 (5 bases). The V gene's germline CDR1 is LGHNA and CDR2 YNFKEQ. Trimming took 1 base from V and 4 from J, leaving 13 bases between them. This CDR3 contains 15 residues. As DNA, the CDR3 is TGTGCCAGCAGCCAAGCGGAGAGGGGCCTCTATGGCTACACCTTC. This gives the protein CASSQAERGLYGYTF.

V gene TRBV7-9 combines with J gene TRBJ1-5; TRBD1 might be the D (5 bases). With 2 bases removed from V and 5 bases from J, the gap between germline ends came to 13 bases. The CDR3 totals 15 residues. CDR1 and CDR2 from the germline V gene are SEHNR and FQNEAQ (reference sequence). The CDR3 loop reads CASSLQGGSDQPQHF. In nucleotides, the CDR3 is TGTGCCAGCAGCTTACAGGGAGGGTCTGATCAGCCCCAGCATTTT.

CDR3 region: CASSQYWPGRGVISTEAFF. CDR3 nucleotides: TGTGCCAGCAGCCAATACTGGCCGGGACGGGGGGTCATCAGCACTGAAGCTTTCTTT. The gene calls are TRBV3-1 (or the pseudogene TRBV3-2) and TRBJ1-1, with D possibly being TRBD1 (5 bases). V dropped 2 bases and J dropped 4 bases, with 26 bases sitting between them. The CDR3 totals 19 residues. Germline CDR1 reads LGHDT; CDR2 reads YNNKEL (reference sequence).

The V and J genes are TRBV18 and TRBJ2-2; D not resolved. V shed 1 base and J shed 0 bases, with 12 bases lying between them. Germline CDR1 is KGHSH and CDR2 is LQKENI. CDR3 length: 17 residues. CDR3 sequence (DNA): TGTGCCAGCTCACCACAACCGGAATGGGCGAACACCGGGGAGCTGTTTTTT. It is translated as CASSPQPEWANTGELFF.